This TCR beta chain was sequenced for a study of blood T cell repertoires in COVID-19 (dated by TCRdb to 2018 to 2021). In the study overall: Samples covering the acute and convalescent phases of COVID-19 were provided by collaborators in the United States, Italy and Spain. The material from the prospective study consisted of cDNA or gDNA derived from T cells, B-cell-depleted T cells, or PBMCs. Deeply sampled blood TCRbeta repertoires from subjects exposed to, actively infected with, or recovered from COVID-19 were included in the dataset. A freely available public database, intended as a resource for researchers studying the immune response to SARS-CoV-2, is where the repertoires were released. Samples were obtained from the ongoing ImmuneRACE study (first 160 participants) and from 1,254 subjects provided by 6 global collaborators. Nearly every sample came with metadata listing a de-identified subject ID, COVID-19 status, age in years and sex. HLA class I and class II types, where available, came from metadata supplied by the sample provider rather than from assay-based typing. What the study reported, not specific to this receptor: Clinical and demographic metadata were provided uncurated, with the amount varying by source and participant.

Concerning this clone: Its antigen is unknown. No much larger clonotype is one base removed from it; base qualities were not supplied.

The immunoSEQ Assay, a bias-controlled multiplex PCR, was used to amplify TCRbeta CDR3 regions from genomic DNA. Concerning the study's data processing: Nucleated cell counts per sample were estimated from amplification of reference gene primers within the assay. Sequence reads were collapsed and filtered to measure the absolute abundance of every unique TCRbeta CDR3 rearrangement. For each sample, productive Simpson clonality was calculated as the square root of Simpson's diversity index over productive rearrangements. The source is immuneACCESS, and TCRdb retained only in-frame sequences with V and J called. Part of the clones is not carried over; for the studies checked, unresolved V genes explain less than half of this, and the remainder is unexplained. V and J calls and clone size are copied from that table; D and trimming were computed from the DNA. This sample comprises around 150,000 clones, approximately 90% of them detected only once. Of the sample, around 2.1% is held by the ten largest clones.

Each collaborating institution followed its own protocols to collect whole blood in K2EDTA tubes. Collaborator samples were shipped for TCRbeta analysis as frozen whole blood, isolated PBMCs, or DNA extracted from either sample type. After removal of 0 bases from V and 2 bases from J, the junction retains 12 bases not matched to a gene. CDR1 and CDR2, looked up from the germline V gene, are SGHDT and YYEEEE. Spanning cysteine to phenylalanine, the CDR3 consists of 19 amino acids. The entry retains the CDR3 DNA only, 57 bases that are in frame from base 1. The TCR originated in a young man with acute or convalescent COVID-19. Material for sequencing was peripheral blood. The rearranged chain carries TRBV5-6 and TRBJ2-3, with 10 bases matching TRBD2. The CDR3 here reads CASSLGVAGGPLLTDTQYF. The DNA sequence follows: TGTGCCAGCAGCTTGGGAGTAGCGGGGGGCCCTCTACTCACAGATACGCAGTATTTT.